This TCR beta chain derives from a study of CD4 T cells in relation to SARS-CoV-2 and coronaviruses. The study, taken as a whole, reports: This crossreactivity analysis covered spike protein alone, no other viral proteins.

On this clone: What it binds is not known.

The method was immunoSEQ multiplex PCR; TCRdb's version includes in-frame clones alone and lacks a portion of them. Found here are around 25,000 clones, more than 65% of them singletons; the top ten hold about 10%. Unexposed donor CD4+ T cells date from about 2011-2018, before the COVID-19 pandemic. CD4+ T cells were isolated from the cells after roughly 11 days of culture. The CDR3 totals 16 residues. Losses at the gene ends were 0 bases for V and 6 bases for J; bases not matched to a gene: 8. The germline CDR1 and CDR2 sequences are MNHEY and SMNVEV (reference sequence). The V call is TRBV27, the J call TRBJ1-1; 9 nucleotides line up with TRBD1. The sequenced sample was CD4+ T cells from PBMCs, cultured in vitro. The sequence was obtained from a human donor in good health. CDR3 sequence reads: CASSLSPRQGVPEAFF. CDR3 DNA sequence: TGTGCCAGCAGTTTATCCCCGAGACAGGGGGTTCCTGAAGCTTTCTTT.